This T cell receptor beta chain was profiled in a study of blood T cell repertoires in COVID-19. Some clones are missing from TCRdb's copy, which holds only in-frame ones; the method was immunoSEQ multiplex PCR. Among under 300,000 clones listed, about 90% were seen once. V was pared by 5 bases and J by 6 bases, with 10 bases between. Germline V gene lookup returns CDR1 SQVTM and CDR2 ANQGSEA. The CDR3 covers 11 residues. The rearrangement uses TRBV29-1 and TRBJ1-1; tentative D call: TRBD1 (6 bases). This TCR derives from a man between 60 and 70 years old with acute or convalescent COVID-19. Sample: peripheral blood. CDR3 sequence reads: CSVKQGSEAFF. The CDR3 DNA reads as TGCAGCGTTAAACAGGGATCTGAAGCTTTCTTT.